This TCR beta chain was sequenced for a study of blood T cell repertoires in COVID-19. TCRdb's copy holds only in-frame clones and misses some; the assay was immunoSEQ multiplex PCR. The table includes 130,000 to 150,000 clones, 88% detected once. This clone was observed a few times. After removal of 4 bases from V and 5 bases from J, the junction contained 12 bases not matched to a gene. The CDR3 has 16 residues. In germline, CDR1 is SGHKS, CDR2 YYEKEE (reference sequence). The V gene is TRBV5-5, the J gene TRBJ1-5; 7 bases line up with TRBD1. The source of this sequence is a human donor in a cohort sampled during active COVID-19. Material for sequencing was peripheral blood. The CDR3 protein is CASSAQGVHGDQPQHF. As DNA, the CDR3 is TGTGCCAGCAGCGCGCAGGGGGTACATGGCGATCAGCCCCAGCATTTT. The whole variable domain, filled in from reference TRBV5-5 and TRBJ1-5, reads DAGVTQSPTHLIKTRGQQVTLRCSPISGHKSVSWYQQVLGQGPQFIFQYYEKEERGRGNFPDRFSARQFPNYSSELNVNALLLGDSALYLCASSAQGVHGDQPQHFGDGTRLSIL.